This T cell receptor (beta chain) was retrieved from a study of blood T cells in healthy people across ages (dated by TCRdb to between 2014 and 2017). In the study overall: Template switching captured roughly one uniquely barcoded TCR beta cDNA molecule per two T cells in model experiments. Age-related changes in TCR beta repertoire diversity were measured in the study by deep sequencing normalized with unique cDNA molecular identifiers. The donors were divided into four age groups: young (average around 17 years), middle-aged (approximately 41), aged (approximately 62) and long-lived (around 80). To avoid experimental bias, donors of different ages were spread randomly across the sequencing lanes. For two donors (one aged 18 to 30 and one aged 80 or older), the study analyzed two additional independent replicas of 1 million unique cDNA reads from the same blood draw.

To prepare the library, 5' RACE was applied. The sample was run on an Illumina HiSeq 2500. A second PCR of about 6 to 11 cycles was performed with a sample-barcoded 5' primer and a J-beta primer mix. Each TCR beta cDNA molecule received a unique molecular identifier from a template-switch 5' adaptor carrying 12 random nucleotides. Each sample yielded at least 2.5 million CDR3-containing paired-end reads. All of the RNA was converted into first-strand cDNA using the Mint cDNA synthesis kit, with a TRBC-specific oligonucleotide serving as the primer. Following uracil-DNA glycosylase treatment, a first 18-cycle PCR with universal primers M1SS and BC2_uni_R was performed on all cDNA. Per the source publication's procedure: Each sample was normalized by randomly selecting 1 million high-quality reads, each carrying a distinct molecular identifier. Reads sharing molecular identifiers were discarded rather than binned into consensus sequences. CDR3 identification, clonotype clustering and error correction used MiTCR with a Q25 quality threshold and the strictest error-elimination algorithm. Lower-bound total TCR beta diversity was estimated with a nonparametric unseen species model using Euler transformation. TCRdb reworked the public reads: Q25 trimming with fastp, MiXCR clone assembly, productive beta chains retained. When rows share a CDR3 protein, they turn into one entry using the most common DNA and genes. The V and J calls and clone size are TCRdb's, not the authors'. The sample yields over 550,000 distinct CDR3 sequences; about 30% were counted once. The ten largest account for approximately 14% of the sample.

The count of this clonotype is one. The antigen this receptor binds is unknown. Per-base qualities were not stored, and no clone one base away is much larger. One read alone provides weak support. Donors were 40 or so systemically healthy Caucasian individuals from Russia aged roughly 6 to 100 years. Roughly 10 milliliters of peripheral blood were collected from each donor into EDTA-treated Vacutainer tubes. Ficoll-Paque density-gradient centrifugation was used to isolate PBMCs, with at least 6.5 million per sample. Trizol reagent was used to extract total RNA from PBMCs, with at least 5.5 micrograms per sample. Naive CD45RAhigh/CD27high T cell percentages were measured by flow cytometry on a PBMC aliquot from every donor. Measured from the cysteine to the phenylalanine, the CDR3 is 15 residues long. The CDR3 DNA has 45 bases and is translated from base 1. Based on the germline V gene, the CDR1 and CDR2 sequences are LGHNA and YNFKEQ. For this chain, trimming is 0 bases at the V end and 3 bases at the J end, and the number of junction bases without a gene match is 4.

Study-wide findings and limitations: The percentage of naive T cells measured by flow cytometry correlated strongly with observed TCR beta diversity. As age increased, observed TCR beta diversity per million T cells dropped in a roughly linear way, and a significant reduction was already evident by age about 36. Estimates of total diversity from one million sequenced T cells were regarded as lower bounds and underestimates. Compared with the aged group, more naive CD4+ T cells, fewer expanded clones and increased TCR diversity were shown by the long-lived group, suggesting age selection. The CMV infection status of donors was not known, potentially confounding age-related changes in expanded clonotypes. Bulk unsorted PBMC profiling prevented conclusive comparison of naive and antigen-experienced compartments.

This clonotype was sampled from a woman aged 80 or older in good health. Sequencing was carried out using blood. The V and J genes are TRBV4-2 and TRBJ2-7; TRBD2 fits 8 bases in the junction. The sequence in DNA is TGTGCCAGCAGCCAAGAGGGGGGGACTAGCTACGAGCAGTACTTC. This translates into CASSQEGGTSYEQYF.